This T cell receptor (beta chain) was sequenced during a study of shared clonotypes between healthy human individuals. Using immunoSEQ multiplex PCR, the repertoire was profiled, and TCRdb retains in-frame clones only, with some absent. Of roughly 1,100,000 clones listed, roughly 75% are singletons. With regard to this clone: Its cognate antigen is unknown.

Trimming removed 6 bases at V and 11 bases at J, with 19 bases between. The CDR3 runs to 13 residues. Germline V gene data show CDR1 as SGHTA and CDR2 as FQGNSA. Study findings and constraints: A few donors shared approximately 5% of their naive CD4 clonotypes. Non-shared clonotypes had lower generation probabilities than clonotypes shared by all four sorted-subset donors.

The chain recombines TRBV7-2 with TRBJ1-1; no firm D call. The material sequenced was memory CD4+ T cells sorted from blood. Subset in this sample: CD45RA-negative fraction. This TCR was sampled from a man aged 18 to 29 in good health. The chain's CDR3 is CASSQEGIQEAFF. The DNA of the CDR3 is TGTGCCAGCAGTCAAGAAGGAATTCAGGAGGCTTTCTTT. Full variable domain (rest looked up from reference TRBV7-2 and TRBJ1-1): GAGVSQSPSNKVTEKGKDVELRCDPISGHTALYWYRQSLGQGLEFLIYFQGNSAPDKSGLPSDRFSAERTGGSVSTLTIQRTQQEDSAVYLCASSQEGIQEAFFGQGTRLTVV.